The rows below give T cell receptor beta chains drawn from one sample of a study of identical twins. A single record per CDR3 protein comes from TCRdb applying MiXCR to the 5' RACE reads. The repertoire has hundreds of thousands of distinct CDR3 sequences, 9% to 15% of them found once; the top ten carry approximately 7.9%. In addition, the sample was reused for a study of yellow fever vaccine responses in identical twins.

What was sequenced was CD8+ T cells sorted from blood. Every receptor here comes from a young woman in good health. The conserved cysteine and the conserved F or W are not part of the CDR3 here.

V	J	CDR3
TRBV9	TRBJ2-3	ASSVATTGDTQY
TRBV28	TRBJ2-7	ASSPPSGFKSSYEQY
TRBV7-9	TRBJ1-5	ASSEGTIQH
TRBV7-8	TRBJ2-2	ASSAKTSGSSYTGELF
TRBV12-5	TRBJ2-1	ASGPSGNNEQF
TRBV6-1	TRBJ2-7	ASSVKTVGYEQY
TRBV11-2	TRBJ2-1	ASSTLADRRGPAANEQF
TRBV28	TRBJ1-2	ASKGNYGYT
TRBV2	TRBJ1-2	ASSETYGYT
TRBV7-9	TRBJ2-5	ASSLAASHSEETQY